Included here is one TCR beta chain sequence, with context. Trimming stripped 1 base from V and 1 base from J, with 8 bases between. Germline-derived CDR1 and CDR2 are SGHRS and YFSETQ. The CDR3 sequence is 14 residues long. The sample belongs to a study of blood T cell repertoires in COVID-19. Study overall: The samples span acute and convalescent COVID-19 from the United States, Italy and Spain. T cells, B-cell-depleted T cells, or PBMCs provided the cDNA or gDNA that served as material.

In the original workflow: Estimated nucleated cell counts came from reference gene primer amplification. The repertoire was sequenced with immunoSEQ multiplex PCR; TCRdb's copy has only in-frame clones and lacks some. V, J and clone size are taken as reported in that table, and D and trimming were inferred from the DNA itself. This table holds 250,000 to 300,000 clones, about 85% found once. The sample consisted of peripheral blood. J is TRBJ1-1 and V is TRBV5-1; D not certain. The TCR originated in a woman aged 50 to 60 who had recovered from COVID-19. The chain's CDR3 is CASSLSSSNTEAFF. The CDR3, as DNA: TGCGCCAGCAGCTTGTCTTCCTCGAACACTGAAGCTTTCTTT. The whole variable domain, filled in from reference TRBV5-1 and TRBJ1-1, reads KAGVTQTPRYLIKTRGQQVTLSCSPISGHRSVSWYQQTPGQGLQFLFEYFSETQRNKGNFPGRFSGRQFSNSRSEMNVSTLELGDSALYLCASSLSSSNTEAFFGQGTRLTVV.